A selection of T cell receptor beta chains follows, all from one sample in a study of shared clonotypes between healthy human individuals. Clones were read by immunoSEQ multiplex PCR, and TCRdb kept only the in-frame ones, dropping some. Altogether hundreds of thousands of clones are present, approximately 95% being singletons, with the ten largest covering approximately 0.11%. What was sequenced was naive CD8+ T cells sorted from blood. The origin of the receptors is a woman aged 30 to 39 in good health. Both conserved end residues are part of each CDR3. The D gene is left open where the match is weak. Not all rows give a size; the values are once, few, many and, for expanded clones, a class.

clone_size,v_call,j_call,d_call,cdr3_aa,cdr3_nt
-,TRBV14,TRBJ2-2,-,CASSLSGAYTGELFF,TGTGCCAGCAGTTTAAGTGGGGCGTACACCGGGGAGCTGTTTTTT
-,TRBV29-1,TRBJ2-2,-,CSVGGNTGELFF,TGCAGCGTTGGGGGGAACACCGGGGAGCTGTTTTTT
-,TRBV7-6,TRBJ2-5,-,CASSPRPPNSEQETQYF,TGTGCCAGCAGCCCTCGACCCCCCAATAGCGAACAAGAGACCCAGTACTTC
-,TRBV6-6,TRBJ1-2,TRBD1,CASSSRTGTNYGYTF,TGTGCCAGCAGTTCCCGGACAGGCACGAACTATGGCTACACCTTC
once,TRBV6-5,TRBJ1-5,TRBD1,CASRLTGESNQPQHF,TGTGCCAGCAGGTTGACAGGGGAAAGCAATCAGCCCCAGCATTTT
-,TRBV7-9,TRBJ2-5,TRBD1,CASSHPGQQETQYF,TGTGCCAGCAGCCATCCGGGACAGCAAGAGACCCAGTACTTC
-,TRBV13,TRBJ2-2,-,CASSTGTMNTGELFF,TGTGCCAGCAGCACCGGGACAATGAACACCGGGGAGCTGTTTTTT
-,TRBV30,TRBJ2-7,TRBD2,CAWSPAAGVGYEQYF,TGTGCCTGGAGTCCTGCGGCGGGAGTGGGTTACGAGCAGTACTTC
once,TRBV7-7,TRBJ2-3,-,CASSPSLTNTDTQYF,TGTGCCAGCAGTCCCAGCCTAACCAACACAGATACGCAGTATTTT
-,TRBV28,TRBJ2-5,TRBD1,CASRRQGAWAETQYF,TGTGCCAGCAGGAGACAGGGGGCCTGGGCAGAGACCCAGTACTTC
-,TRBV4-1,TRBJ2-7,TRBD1,CASSQALHRGDEQYF,TGCGCCAGCAGCCAAGCCCTGCACAGGGGGGACGAGCAGTACTTC
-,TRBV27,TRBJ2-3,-,CASSSIGGGSRTDTQYF,TGTGCCAGCAGTTCCATCGGGGGAGGAAGCCGCACAGATACGCAGTATTTT
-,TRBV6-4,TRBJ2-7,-,CASFGGRNRLSYEQYF,TGTGCCAGCTTTGGGGGGCGGAACAGGCTCTCCTACGAGCAGTACTTC
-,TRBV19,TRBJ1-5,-,CASSIYAGANNQPQHF,TGTGCCAGTAGTATTTATGCGGGGGCTAACAATCAGCCCCAGCATTTT
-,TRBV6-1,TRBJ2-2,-,CASSGSGELFF,TGTGCCAGCAGTGGGTCCGGGGAGCTGTTTTTT
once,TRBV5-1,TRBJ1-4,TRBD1,CASSSEMTGPNEKLFF,TGCGCCAGCAGCTCCGAAATGACAGGGCCCAATGAAAAACTGTTTTTT
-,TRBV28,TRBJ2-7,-,CASSSNYEQYF,TGTGCCAGCAGTTCAAATTACGAGCAGTACTTC
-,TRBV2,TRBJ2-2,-,CASMDRQETGELFF,TGTGCCAGCATGGACAGACAGGAGACCGGGGAGCTGTTTTTT
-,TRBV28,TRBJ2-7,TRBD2,CASSTPGLVTGHEQYF,TGTGCCAGCAGTACCCCGGGACTAGTAACAGGGCACGAGCAGTACTTC
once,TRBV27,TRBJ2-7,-,CASSPGLSYEQYF,TGTGCCAGCAGTCCGGGACTCTCTTACGAGCAGTACTTC
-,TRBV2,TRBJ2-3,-,CASSEQKRTDTQYF,TGTGCCAGCAGTGAGCAGAAACGCACAGATACGCAGTATTTT
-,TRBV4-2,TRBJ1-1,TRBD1,CASSQEKGARVTEAFF,TGTGCCAGCAGCCAAGAGAAGGGGGCGCGGGTCACTGAAGCTTTCTTT
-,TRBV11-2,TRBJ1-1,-,CASSTDLNTEAFF,TGTGCCAGCAGCACGGATTTGAACACTGAAGCTTTCTTT
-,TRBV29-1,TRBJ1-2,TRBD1,CSVGGTGGWDGYTF,TGCAGCGTTGGAGGCACAGGGGGCTGGGATGGCTACACCTTC
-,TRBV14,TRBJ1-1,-,CVSSQDVKGMMNTEAFF,TGTGTCAGCAGCCAAGATGTGAAGGGAATGATGAACACTGAAGCTTTCTTT
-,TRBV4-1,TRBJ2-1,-,CASSQVLRNDGSYNEQFF,TGCGCCAGCAGCCAAGTTCTCCGGAACGACGGGTCCTACAATGAGCAGTTCTTC
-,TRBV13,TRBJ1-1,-,CASSSGINTEAFF,TGTGCCAGCAGCTCGGGAATTAACACTGAAGCTTTCTTT